Following are 30 T cell receptor beta chains from one sample sequenced in a study of CD8 T cells in ankylosing spondylitis. Study-level results: It appeared that ankylosing spondylitis blood was characterized by a TCR beta motif of about eight highly homologous variants.

Antigen specificity for these receptors is unknown. From the 5' RACE reads, TCRdb called clonotypes with MiXCR, one entry per CDR3 protein. The profile shows around 430,000 distinct CDR3 sequences, 17% of them singletons. Material for sequencing was blood, either unsorted or a sorted T cell fraction (not recorded which). The receptors derive from a male donor with ankylosing spondylitis.

This rearrangement joins TRBV6-5 to TRBJ2-5; D uncertain. The germline V gene has CDR1 MNHEY and CDR2 SVGAGI. This CDR3 comprises 15 residues. V was pared by 4 bases and J by 2 bases, with 14 bases between. In DNA, the CDR3 is TGTGCCAGCAGTTGGGGTGTGACGCCGCAAGAGACCCAGTACTTC. Protein product: CASSWGVTPQETQYF.

This clonotype has more than one count but fewer than ten. This chain joins TRBV28 and TRBJ1-1; 9 nucleotides match TRBD1. This CDR3 has 14 residues. Trimming at V came to 7 bases and at J to 8 bases, leaving 11 bases not matched to a gene. Germline CDR1 is MDHEN and CDR2 is SYDVKM. The CDR3 is CASNPQDRGLEAFF. CDR3 DNA: TGTGCCAGCAACCCCCAGGACAGGGGATTAGAAGCTTTCTTT.

The chain joins TRBV27 to TRBJ2-3; TRBD2 matches 12 bases. Germline CDR1 MNHEY, CDR2 SMNVEV (reference sequence). The V segment lost 5 bases and the J segment 3 bases; nucleotides outside the gene matches: 6. The CDR3 spans 16 residues. The CDR3 nucleotides are TGTGCCAGCAGTAACCGACTAGCGGGAGTTACAGATACGCAGTATTTT. Translating it yields CASSNRLAGVTDTQYF.

This chain uses TRBV3-1 with TRBJ1-5; D gene uncertain. CDR3 length: 13 amino acids. From germline, CDR1 is LGHDT and CDR2 YNNKEL (reference sequence). Trimming pared 2 bases from V and 4 bases from J, leaving 6 bases between. DNA for the CDR3: TGTGCCAGCAGCCAATTCTTAAATCAGCCCCAGCATTTT. Encoded protein: CASSQFLNQPQHF.

The chain is built from TRBV20-1 and TRBJ2-3; 9 nucleotides line up with TRBD2. CDR3 length: 14 amino acids. CDR1 and CDR2 from the germline V gene are DFQATT and SNEGSKA (reference sequence). V was pared by 3 bases and J by 2 bases, with 3 bases of the junction left unmatched. The CDR3 is CSASLAGNTDTQYF. CDR3 in DNA: TGCAGTGCTAGCCTAGCGGGGAACACAGATACGCAGTATTTT.

This clonotype was seen more than once but under ten times. The V call is TRBV29-1, the J call TRBJ2-1; D gene uncertain. With 0 bases removed from V and 5 bases from J, the gap between germline ends came to 8 bases. CDR1 is SQVTM, CDR2 ANQGSEA, per germline. The CDR3 spans 13 residues. CDR3 residues: CSVEDRRDNEQFF. CDR3 DNA sequence: TGCAGCGTTGAAGATCGAAGGGACAATGAGCAGTTCTTC.

The V gene is TRBV7-9, the J gene TRBJ1-2; a possible D gene is TRBD1 (5 bases). The CDR3 loop spans 14 amino acids. Germline V lookup: CDR1 SEHNR, CDR2 FQNEAQ (reference sequence). The V end was cut by 1 base, the J end by 6 bases, with 12 bases between. In nucleotides, the CDR3 is TGTGCCAGCAGCTTAGAGGGGTTCGGTGATGGCTACACCTTC. It specifies CASSLEGFGDGYTF.

In this sample, this clonotype turned up many times. The rearrangement uses TRBV5-1 and TRBJ2-1; D is perhaps TRBD1 (6 bases). CDR1 SGHRS and CDR2 YFSETQ come from the germline V gene. This CDR3 spans 13 amino acids. Trimming cost V 5 bases and J 9 bases, with 15 bases left between them. CDR3 in DNA: TGCGCCAGCAGACTCTTGGAAGGGGGTGAGCAGTTCTTC. Translating it yields CASRLLEGGEQFF. Full variable domain (remainder filled in from reference TRBV5-1 and TRBJ2-1): KAGVTQTPRYLIKTRGQQVTLSCSPISGHRSVSWYQQTPGQGLQFLFEYFSETQRNKGNFPGRFSGRQFSNSRSEMNVSTLELGDSALYLCASRLLEGGEQFFGPGTRLTVL.

This clonotype was counted only a few times. The chain couples TRBV5-5 to TRBJ2-2; D is ambiguous. Trimming took off 4 bases at V and 1 base at J, with 14 bases between the two ends. CDR3 length equals 16 residues. CDR1 and CDR2 (germline): SGHKS, YYEKEE (reference sequence). DNA for the CDR3: TGTGCCAGCAGCCCTCCTGAGACACGGAACACCGGGGAGCTGTTTTTT. The encoded protein is CASSPPETRNTGELFF.

In its sample, this clonotype was seen a few times. This chain connects TRBV20-1 to TRBJ2-3; D gene uncertain. Germline assignment: CDR1 DFQATT and CDR2 SNEGSKA (reference sequence). The CDR3 loop spans 15 amino acids. Trimming stripped 4 bases from V and 2 bases from J, with 16 bases between. CDR3 sequence (DNA): TGCAGTGCTAACCCCGCTGCCCGGAACACAGATACGCAGTATTTT. Protein sequence: CSANPAARNTDTQYF.

The chain has TRBV7-2 and TRBJ2-5; 7 bases align to TRBD2. CDR1 SGHTA and CDR2 FQGNSA come from the germline V gene. V lost 6 bases, J lost 4 bases, and 11 bases stayed unmatched. CDR3 length: 15 residues. CDR3 residues: CASRFRAGAGETQYF. The CDR3 DNA reads TGTGCCAGCAGATTCAGGGCGGGAGCGGGAGAGACCCAGTACTTC.

This clonotype was observed a handful of times. The V call is TRBV29-1, the J call TRBJ1-4; 8 bases agree with TRBD1. The junction had 3 bases not matched to a gene; V was cut back by 4 bases and J by 2 bases. The germline V gene encodes CDR1 SQVTM and CDR2 ANQGSEA. The CDR3 length is 14 residues. The CDR3 sequence: CSVADRATNEKLFF. The CDR3, as DNA: TGCAGCGTTGCGGACAGGGCGACTAATGAAAAACTGTTTTTT.

The chain has TRBV14 and TRBJ2-1; 9 nucleotides agree with TRBD2. The CDR3 is 19 residues long. Trimming at V came to 0 bases and at J to 2 bases, leaving 11 bases not matched to a gene. Germline assignment: CDR1 SGHDN and CDR2 FVKESK. CDR3 loop: CASSQERPSGAPPYNEQFF. For the CDR3, the DNA is TGTGCCAGCAGCCAAGAACGTCCTAGCGGGGCTCCACCCTACAATGAGCAGTTCTTC. The full variable domain, with the rest looked up from reference TRBV14 and TRBJ2-1, is EAGVTQFPSHSVIEKGQTVTLRCDPISGHDNLYWYRRVMGKEIKFLLHFVKESKQDESGMPNNRFLAERTGGTYSTLKVQPAELEDSGVYFCASSQERPSGAPPYNEQFFGPGTRLTVL.

The chain has TRBV27 and TRBJ2-2; D assignment may be TRBD1 or TRBD2 (5 bases each). CDR1 and CDR2 (germline): MNHEY, SMNVEV (reference sequence). This CDR3 comprises 15 residues. Trimming stripped 2 bases from V and 6 bases from J, with 13 bases between. The CDR3 region has the DNA TGTGCCAGCAGTTTACCGGGCCAGGGAGCCGGGGAGCTGTTTTTT. It is translated as CASSLPGQGAGELFF.

The genes are TRBV20-1 and TRBJ2-2; 7 nucleotides align to TRBD2. The V gene's germline CDR1 is DFQATT and CDR2 SNEGSKA (reference sequence). Germline trimming cut 5 bases from V and 4 bases from J; bases unmatched to any gene: 7. The CDR3 has 14 amino acids. The CDR3 is CSAVRGGSTGELFF. The CDR3 DNA follows: TGCAGTGCTGTACGTGGCGGGAGCACCGGGGAGCTGTTTTTT.

This clonotype was seen only a few times. The gene calls are TRBV3-1 and TRBJ1-6; D perhaps matches TRBD1 (6 bases). V was trimmed by 0 bases and J by 5 bases, leaving 14 bases between them. The germline CDR1 and CDR2 sequences are LGHDT and YNNKEL (reference sequence). The CDR3 runs to 17 residues. The CDR3 DNA sequence: TGTGCCAGCAGCCAAGACACCGGGACACCCGATAATTCACCCCTCCACTTT. Translation gives CASSQDTGTPDNSPLHF. Full variable domain (remainder filled in from reference TRBV3-1 and TRBJ1-6): DTAVSQTPKYLVTQMGNDKSIKCEQNLGHDTMYWYKQDSKKFLKIMFSYNNKELIINETVPNRFSPKSPDKAHLNLHINSLELGDSAVYFCASSQDTGTPDNSPLHFGNGTRLTVT.

The rearrangement uses TRBV20-1 and TRBJ1-2; possible D gene TRBD1, 5 bases. Germline CDR1 DFQATT, CDR2 SNEGSKA (reference sequence). The V and J ends lost 7 bases and 0 bases respectively, with 12 bases between them. The CDR3 totals 13 residues. The CDR3 here is CSDWDLANYGYTF. The CDR3 DNA is TGCAGTGATTGGGACCTAGCTAACTATGGCTACACCTTC.

This chain links TRBV20-1 with TRBJ2-3, with 7 bases matching TRBD1. From germline, CDR1 is DFQATT and CDR2 SNEGSKA (reference sequence). This CDR3 spans 14 amino acids. Trimming took 2 bases from V and 0 from J; bases not matched to a gene: 2. The CDR3 DNA sequence: TGCAGTGCTAGATGGGACAGAAGCACAGATACGCAGTATTTT. Translation gives CSARWDRSTDTQYF.

This clonotype was detected many times. The rearrangement joins TRBV7-2 to TRBJ2-7, with unresolved D. The CDR3 extends over 12 amino acids. CDR1 and CDR2 (germline): SGHTA, FQGNSA. Deletions cut 3 bases from V and 5 bases from J, with 8 bases between. The CDR3 sequence: CASSFITNEQYF. Here the CDR3 DNA reads TGTGCCAGCAGCTTCATCACGAACGAGCAGTACTTC.

The rearrangement links TRBV5-6 to TRBJ2-5; D unresolved. Between the trimmed V and J ends, which lost 1 base and 7 bases, there was a span of 8 bases. The CDR3 runs 12 residues. Looked up from germline, CDR1 is SGHDT and CDR2 is YYEEEE. The CDR3 spells CASSLQETTQYF. The CDR3 DNA reads TGTGCCAGCAGCTTGCAGGAGACGACCCAGTACTTC.

Only one count was recorded for this clonotype. This rearrangement joins TRBV29-1 to TRBJ1-2; 12 bases agree with TRBD1. V was pared by 3 bases and J by 4 bases, with 3 bases of the junction left unmatched. The length of the CDR3 is 14 residues. Germline V gene lookup returns CDR1 SQVTM and CDR2 ANQGSEA. CDR3 protein: CSVDGTGGTYGYTF. CDR3 sequence (DNA): TGCAGCGTTGACGGGACAGGGGGCACCTATGGCTACACCTTC.

The rearrangement uses TRBV7-9 and TRBJ1-5; unclear D gene. V was pared by 2 bases and J by 3 bases, with 8 bases between. Looked up from germline, CDR1 is SEHNR and CDR2 is FQNEAQ (reference sequence). This CDR3 has 14 residues. The CDR3 spells CASSLMGNNQPQHF. In nucleotides, the CDR3 is TGTGCCAGCAGCTTAATGGGGAACAATCAGCCCCAGCATTTT.

The CDR3 protein is CSARLRTNSYEQYF. CDR3 nucleotides: TGCAGTGCTAGATTAAGGACAAACTCCTACGAGCAGTACTTC. The chain employs TRBV20-1 and TRBJ2-7; perhaps TRBD1 as D (5 bases). V was pared by 2 bases and J by 0 bases, with 11 bases between. CDR1 is DFQATT, CDR2 SNEGSKA, per germline (reference sequence). The CDR3 consists of 14 residues.

This clonotype came up many times. The gene calls are TRBV29-1 and TRBJ2-3; the D is unclear. The CDR3 extends over 12 amino acids. V gave up 3 bases and J gave up 0 bases, with 4 bases separating them. CDR1 is SQVTM and CDR2 is ANQGSEA in the germline V gene. The CDR3 is CSVDGSTDTQYF. Written as DNA, the CDR3 is TGCAGCGTTGACGGCAGCACAGATACGCAGTATTTT.

The table lists this clonotype with a few counts. This chain uses TRBV5-1 with TRBJ1-1; D is possibly TRBD1 (6 bases). CDR1 SGHRS and CDR2 YFSETQ come from the germline V gene. The CDR3 is made up of 13 amino acids. The ends were cut back, 4 bases at V and 6 bases at J, with 13 bases in the middle. The chain's CDR3 is CASSEYRVAEAFF. CDR3 in DNA: TGCGCCAGCAGCGAATACAGGGTAGCTGAAGCTTTCTTT. The full variable domain, in which reference TRBV5-1 and TRBJ1-1 provide the parts outside the CDR3, is KAGVTQTPRYLIKTRGQQVTLSCSPISGHRSVSWYQQTPGQGLQFLFEYFSETQRNKGNFPGRFSGRQFSNSRSEMNVSTLELGDSALYLCASSEYRVAEAFFGQGTRLTVV.

This sequence joins TRBV4-1 and TRBJ1-5, with 7 bases identical to TRBD1. The CDR3 contains 14 residues. The trim removed 4 bases at V and 6 bases at J, leaving 6 bases unmatched. CDR1 and CDR2 from the germline V gene are MGHRA and YSYEKL. The CDR3 is CASSPGQVRQPQHF. The CDR3 DNA reads TGCGCCAGCAGCCCAGGACAGGTGCGTCAGCCCCAGCATTTT.

This clonotype was observed a few times. This chain joins TRBV5-5 and TRBJ2-7; TRBD1 is a possible D gene (6 bases). Germline CDR1 is SGHKS and CDR2 is YYEKEE (reference sequence). V lost 7 bases, J lost 2 bases, and 16 bases lay in between. CDR3 length: 14 residues. CDR3 residues: CASDRTEVTYEQYF. In DNA, the CDR3 is TGTGCCAGCGACCGGACAGAGGTTACCTACGAGCAGTACTTC.

This chain connects TRBV29-1 to TRBJ1-2; D unclear. The CDR3 totals 12 residues. V lost 5 bases and J 6 bases, leaving 13 bases between the germline ends. The germline V gene encodes CDR1 SQVTM and CDR2 ANQGSEA. DNA for the CDR3: TGCAGCGTTCAGGCCAGCGAGGATGGCTACACCTTC. Translated, it gives CSVQASEDGYTF.

This clonotype was picked up many times. The chain is built from TRBV29-1 and TRBJ2-2; 9 positions agree with TRBD2. The CDR3 has 15 amino acids. Germline V gene sequence: CDR1 SQVTM, CDR2 ANQGSEA. The V and J ends lost 1 base and 5 bases, in that order; junction bases with no gene match: 5. The CDR3 reads CSVEATSGRTGELFF. As DNA, the CDR3 is TGCAGCGTTGAAGCGACTAGCGGTCGTACCGGGGAGCTGTTTTTT.

This sequence joins TRBV3-1 and TRBJ2-1; 12 bases are a match to TRBD1. Unmatched junction bases numbered 5, after V lost 1 base and J lost 10 bases. The CDR3 consists of 15 residues. Germline lookup yields CDR1 LGHDT and CDR2 YNNKEL (reference sequence). For the CDR3, the DNA is TGTGCCAGCAGCCAAGGGGGACAGGGGGCCGGAGAGCAGTTCTTC. It yields the protein CASSQGGQGAGEQFF.